A selection of T cell receptor beta chains follows, all from one sample in a study of shared clonotypes between healthy human individuals. Profiling relied on immunoSEQ multiplex PCR, and the TCRdb table lists in-frame clones only, not all of them. The top ten hold roughly 0.13% of the sample, which has a few million clones, 95% seen once. Material for sequencing was naive CD4+ T cells sorted from blood. Receptors originate from a man younger than 35 in good health. The CDR3 runs from the conserved cysteine through the conserved F or W. The D gene is left open where the match is weak. Size values are once, few and many counts, or a class for expanded clones, and some rows have none.

d_call: TRBD2
clone_size: -
v_call: TRBV4-1
j_call: TRBJ2-3
cdr3_nt: TGCGCCAGCAGCCGAACCGGGACTAGCGGGGAAAATACGCAGTATTTT
cdr3_aa: CASSRTGTSGENTQYF

d_call: -
clone_size: -
v_call: TRBV5-6
j_call: TRBJ1-1
cdr3_nt: TGTGCCAGCAGCATAGACGGATTAATGAACACTGAAGCTTTCTTT
cdr3_aa: CASSIDGLMNTEAFF

d_call: -
clone_size: -
v_call: TRBV5-6
j_call: TRBJ1-4
cdr3_nt: TGTGCCAGCAGCTTACAAAATGAAAAACTGTTTTTT
cdr3_aa: CASSLQNEKLFF

d_call: -
clone_size: -
v_call: TRBV4-1
j_call: TRBJ2-2
cdr3_nt: TGCGCCAGCAGCCATTCACGTGGCGGCGGGGAGCTGTTTTTT
cdr3_aa: CASSHSRGGGELFF

d_call: -
clone_size: -
v_call: TRBV10-3
j_call: TRBJ1-2
cdr3_nt: TGTGCCATCAGTGAGTCAAGGTGGGCTGGTGGCTACACCTTC
cdr3_aa: CAISESRWAGGYTF

d_call: -
clone_size: -
v_call: TRBV30
j_call: TRBJ1-3
cdr3_nt: TGTGCCTTTAATTCCGTTGGAAACACCATATATTTT
cdr3_aa: CAFNSVGNTIYF

d_call: -
clone_size: -
v_call: TRBV18
j_call: TRBJ1-6
cdr3_nt: TGTGCCAGCTCACCCGGAAATTCCTATAATTCACCCCTCCACTTT
cdr3_aa: CASSPGNSYNSPLHF

d_call: -
clone_size: once
v_call: TRBV15
j_call: TRBJ2-1
cdr3_nt: TGTGCCACCAGCACCCGGGACCTCCTGTATGAGCAGTTCTTC
cdr3_aa: CATSTRDLLYEQFF

d_call: TRBD2
clone_size: -
v_call: TRBV4-2
j_call: TRBJ2-7
cdr3_nt: TGTGCCAGCAGCCAAGATACGCGGGGGGAATTGGGGGAGCAGTACTTC
cdr3_aa: CASSQDTRGELGEQYF

d_call: TRBD1
clone_size: -
v_call: TRBV7-3
j_call: TRBJ2-5
cdr3_nt: TGTGCCAGCAGCCCAGGACAGGGAGAGACCCAGTACTTC
cdr3_aa: CASSPGQGETQYF

d_call: -
clone_size: -
v_call: TRBV10-1
j_call: TRBJ2-3
cdr3_nt: TGCGCCAGCAGTGACCGATATAACACAGATACGCAGTATTTT
cdr3_aa: CASSDRYNTDTQYF

d_call: -
clone_size: -
v_call: TRBV7-6
j_call: TRBJ2-7
cdr3_nt: TGTGCCAGCAGCTTAGCCTTGGGGGGATCCGAGCAGTACTTC
cdr3_aa: CASSLALGGSEQYF

d_call: -
clone_size: -
v_call: TRBV30
j_call: TRBJ2-2
cdr3_nt: TGTGCCTGGAGTGTACAGCAGGGAGTCGGGGAGCTGTTTTTT
cdr3_aa: CAWSVQQGVGELFF

d_call: -
clone_size: -
v_call: TRBV7-9
j_call: TRBJ2-5
cdr3_nt: TGTGCCAGCAGCTCACCAGGGGGGTTATCAGAGACCCAGTACTTC
cdr3_aa: CASSSPGGLSETQYF

d_call: -
clone_size: -
v_call: TRBV2
j_call: TRBJ1-1
cdr3_nt: TGTGCCAGCAGCAGACAGTTGAACACTGAAGCTTTCTTT
cdr3_aa: CASSRQLNTEAFF

d_call: -
clone_size: -
v_call: TRBV2
j_call: TRBJ2-3
cdr3_nt: TGTGCCAGCAGTGAAAGGGACACAGATACGCAGTATTTT
cdr3_aa: CASSERDTDTQYF

d_call: -
clone_size: -
v_call: TRBV5-4
j_call: TRBJ1-6
cdr3_nt: TGTGCCAGCAACACGGTCAGAGCCAATTCACCCCTCCACTTT
cdr3_aa: CASNTVRANSPLHF

d_call: TRBD1
clone_size: -
v_call: TRBV28
j_call: TRBJ2-7
cdr3_nt: TGTGCCAGCGGGGGGACAGGTCCGTACGAGCAGTACTTC
cdr3_aa: CASGGTGPYEQYF

d_call: TRBD1
clone_size: -
v_call: TRBV28
j_call: TRBJ1-1
cdr3_nt: TGTGCCAGCAGTAAACAGGGGCTGCGGGGCACTGAAGCTTTCTTT
cdr3_aa: CASSKQGLRGTEAFF

d_call: -
clone_size: -
v_call: TRBV5-1
j_call: TRBJ2-2
cdr3_nt: TGCGCCAGCAGCTTCGGACAGAACATTCTTGCCGGGGAGCTGTTTTTT
cdr3_aa: CASSFGQNILAGELFF

d_call: -
clone_size: -
v_call: TRBV30
j_call: TRBJ1-2
cdr3_nt: TGTGCCTGGAGTGAGCCGGGACCCTTCTTAGGCTACACCTTC
cdr3_aa: CAWSEPGPFLGYTF

d_call: -
clone_size: -
v_call: TRBV19
j_call: TRBJ1-5
cdr3_nt: TGTGCCACCGAGACGTATGGCCGGAGCAATCAGCCCCAGCATTTT
cdr3_aa: CATETYGRSNQPQHF

d_call: -
clone_size: -
v_call: TRBV2
j_call: TRBJ2-2
cdr3_nt: TGTGCCAGCAGTGTTGAAACCGGGGAGCTGTTTTTT
cdr3_aa: CASSVETGELFF

d_call: -
clone_size: -
v_call: TRBV10-3
j_call: TRBJ1-1
cdr3_nt: TGTGCCATCAGTGGGCCAGGGTCGGCTGAAGCTTTCTTT
cdr3_aa: CAISGPGSAEAFF

d_call: -
clone_size: -
v_call: TRBV30
j_call: TRBJ1-6
cdr3_nt: TGTGCCTGGACTGTGGTAAGGCGACCGGATTCACCCCTCCACTTT
cdr3_aa: CAWTVVRRPDSPLHF

d_call: -
clone_size: -
v_call: TRBV11-1
j_call: TRBJ2-5
cdr3_nt: TGTGCCAGCAGCCGATTTGGGACGGTTCAAGAGACCCAGTACTTC
cdr3_aa: CASSRFGTVQETQYF

d_call: TRBD1
clone_size: -
v_call: TRBV10-3
j_call: TRBJ2-7
cdr3_nt: TGTGCCATCAGTGGGGGACAGGGGGGATCCTACGAGCAGTACTTC
cdr3_aa: CAISGGQGGSYEQYF

d_call: -
clone_size: -
v_call: TRBV10-3
j_call: TRBJ2-1
cdr3_nt: TGTGCCATCAGGGACCTTTTAGGTAGCTACAATGAGCAGTTCTTC
cdr3_aa: CAIRDLLGSYNEQFF

d_call: -
clone_size: -
v_call: TRBV28
j_call: TRBJ2-1
cdr3_nt: TGTGCCAGCAGTGGGGTATATGAGCAGTTCTTC
cdr3_aa: CASSGVYEQFF

d_call: TRBD1
clone_size: -
v_call: TRBV7-3
j_call: TRBJ1-6
cdr3_nt: TGTGCCAGCAGCTTAGCCGGACAGGGTGGCTCACCCCTCCACTTT
cdr3_aa: CASSLAGQGGSPLHF

d_call: -
clone_size: -
v_call: TRBV7-9
j_call: TRBJ1-1
cdr3_nt: TGTGCCGGCGACCCGGGACGGGAAGCTTTCTTT
cdr3_aa: CAGDPGREAFF

d_call: TRBD1
clone_size: once
v_call: TRBV10-3
j_call: TRBJ2-1
cdr3_nt: TGTGCCATCACTCGACAGGGCGATCGAAATGAGCAGTTCTTC
cdr3_aa: CAITRQGDRNEQFF

d_call: -
clone_size: -
v_call: TRBV2
j_call: TRBJ1-5
cdr3_nt: TGTGCCAGCAGTGACACCGGCAGTCAGCCCCAGCATTTT
cdr3_aa: CASSDTGSQPQHF

d_call: TRBD2
clone_size: -
v_call: TRBV4-3
j_call: TRBJ2-3
cdr3_nt: TGCGCCAGCAGCCAAGGGGGACTAGCGGGAGATACGCAGTATTTT
cdr3_aa: CASSQGGLAGDTQYF

d_call: TRBD1
clone_size: -
v_call: TRBV7-2
j_call: TRBJ2-7
cdr3_nt: TGTGCCAGCAGCTTAGGACAGGGATCCTCCTACGAGCAGTACTTC
cdr3_aa: CASSLGQGSSYEQYF

d_call: -
clone_size: few
v_call: TRBV28
j_call: TRBJ1-1
cdr3_nt: TGTGCCAGCAGTTCGCCAATACGGACTGAAGCTTTCTTT
cdr3_aa: CASSSPIRTEAFF

d_call: -
clone_size: once
v_call: TRBV4-3
j_call: TRBJ2-3
cdr3_nt: TGCGCCAGCAGCCAAGATTTCCTAGCGCTCACAGATACGCAGTATTTT
cdr3_aa: CASSQDFLALTDTQYF

d_call: -
clone_size: -
v_call: TRBV7-2
j_call: TRBJ2-1
cdr3_nt: TGTGCCAGCAGCTTAGACGGGGGTTCTTCCTACAATGAGCAGTTCTTC
cdr3_aa: CASSLDGGSSYNEQFF

d_call: -
clone_size: few
v_call: TRBV28
j_call: TRBJ1-4
cdr3_nt: TGTGCCAGCAGTTTTGGGCAGTCAACTAATGAAAAACTGTTTTTT
cdr3_aa: CASSFGQSTNEKLFF

d_call: TRBD2
clone_size: -
v_call: TRBV5-1
j_call: TRBJ2-1
cdr3_nt: TGCGCCAGCAGCTTGAGACTAGGACTAGCGGGAAGGATACATGACAATGAGCAGTTCTTC
cdr3_aa: CASSLRLGLAGRIHDNEQFF

d_call: -
clone_size: -
v_call: TRBV10-3
j_call: TRBJ1-5
cdr3_nt: TGTGCCATTCAGGACGGGATTAGCAATCAGCCCCAGCATTTT
cdr3_aa: CAIQDGISNQPQHF

d_call: TRBD1
clone_size: -
v_call: TRBV2
j_call: TRBJ1-2
cdr3_nt: TGTGCCAGCAGTGATTTCGGGACAGGGAGCTACACCTTC
cdr3_aa: CASSDFGTGSYTF

d_call: -
clone_size: -
v_call: TRBV18
j_call: TRBJ2-5
cdr3_nt: TGTGCCAGCTCTTCTCGACTTGAAGAGACCCAGTACTTC
cdr3_aa: CASSSRLEETQYF

d_call: -
clone_size: -
v_call: TRBV5-1
j_call: TRBJ2-1
cdr3_nt: TGCGCCAGCAGCTTGGCAGGTAGGGCGGTCAATGAGCAGTTCTTC
cdr3_aa: CASSLAGRAVNEQFF

d_call: TRBD1
clone_size: -
v_call: TRBV18
j_call: TRBJ1-2
cdr3_nt: TGTGCCAGCTCACCCAACAGGGGTGGGGGCTACACCTTC
cdr3_aa: CASSPNRGGGYTF

d_call: -
clone_size: -
v_call: TRBV21-1
j_call: TRBJ2-7
cdr3_nt: TGTGCCAGCAGCAATGGGGAAGGGGGCTCCTACGAGCAGTACTTC
cdr3_aa: CASSNGEGGSYEQYF

d_call: -
clone_size: -
v_call: TRBV2
j_call: TRBJ1-5
cdr3_nt: TGTGCCAGCGGCCTGCAGGGAATTCAGCCCCAGCATTTT
cdr3_aa: CASGLQGIQPQHF

d_call: -
clone_size: -
v_call: TRBV18
j_call: TRBJ1-1
cdr3_nt: TGTGCCAGCTCACGCCAGGGACAGAACACTGAAGCTTTCTTT
cdr3_aa: CASSRQGQNTEAFF

d_call: TRBD1
clone_size: -
v_call: TRBV6-5
j_call: TRBJ1-4
cdr3_nt: TGTGCCACCCGGGACAGAAAGAATGAAAAACTGTTTTTT
cdr3_aa: CATRDRKNEKLFF

d_call: -
clone_size: -
v_call: TRBV2
j_call: TRBJ1-3
cdr3_nt: TGTGCCAGCAGTCAAACAGGAGCCTCTGGAAACACCATATATTTT
cdr3_aa: CASSQTGASGNTIYF

d_call: -
clone_size: -
v_call: TRBV5-1
j_call: TRBJ1-1
cdr3_nt: TGCGCCAGCAGCTTGGGGAAGGCTGAAGCTTTCTTT
cdr3_aa: CASSLGKAEAFF

d_call: TRBD1
clone_size: -
v_call: TRBV30
j_call: TRBJ1-1
cdr3_nt: TGTGCCTGGAGTGTATCTCCCGGGACAGCGAGGGGCCTTGGGGCTGAAGCTTTCTTT
cdr3_aa: CAWSVSPGTARGLGAEAFF

d_call: -
clone_size: -
v_call: TRBV7-6
j_call: TRBJ1-1
cdr3_nt: TGTGCCAGCAGCTTGGACCTGGCTGAAGCTTTCTTT
cdr3_aa: CASSLDLAEAFF

d_call: TRBD1
clone_size: -
v_call: TRBV6-1
j_call: TRBJ2-5
cdr3_nt: TGTGCCAGCAGCCCTGGGGACAGGGGGGCAGAGACCCAGTACTTC
cdr3_aa: CASSPGDRGAETQYF

d_call: TRBD1
clone_size: -
v_call: TRBV5-1
j_call: TRBJ2-3
cdr3_nt: TGCGCCAGCAGCCTGGGACAGGGTGGCACAGATACGCAGTATTTT
cdr3_aa: CASSLGQGGTDTQYF

d_call: -
clone_size: -
v_call: TRBV2
j_call: TRBJ2-5
cdr3_nt: TGTGCCAGCAGTTGGGGGGTGGAGACCCAGTACTTC
cdr3_aa: CASSWGVETQYF

d_call: TRBD1
clone_size: -
v_call: TRBV5-1
j_call: TRBJ1-1
cdr3_nt: TGCGCCAGCAGCCTATCGACAGGGGGCCTTACTGAAGCTTTCTTT
cdr3_aa: CASSLSTGGLTEAFF